This is a list of T cell receptor beta chains from one sample in a study of blood T cell repertoires in COVID-19. Assay: immunoSEQ multiplex PCR; the TCRdb copy retains only in-frame clones and omits some. Of some 500,000 clones in the sample, roughly nine tenths were seen once. Sequenced: peripheral blood. All receptors come from a woman between 45 and 60 years old with COVID-19, enrolled during active disease. Each CDR3 is given with its conserved first and last residue. Fields, in order: clone size, J gene, D gene, V gene, CDR3 protein, CDR3 DNA. A D gene is named only where the DNA matches it firmly. Expanded clones get a size class; other rows say once, few or many, or leave the size out.

.	TRBJ1-2	.	TRBV28	CASSSELGYTF	TGTGCCAGCAGTTCTGAGTTGGGCTACACCTTC
.	TRBJ1-5	.	TRBV5-6	CASSPGNNQPQHF	TGTGCCAGCAGCCCGGGGAACAATCAGCCCCAGCATTTT
.	TRBJ1-4	TRBD1	TRBV25-1	CASSGDRATNEKLFF	TGTGCCAGCAGTGGGGACAGAGCAACTAATGAAAAACTGTTTTTT
.	TRBJ2-5	.	TRBV24-1	CATSDFGGSETQYF	TGTGCCACCAGTGATTTTGGGGGGTCGGAGACCCAGTACTTC
.	TRBJ2-1	TRBD2	TRBV2	CASAGRLADNEQFF	TGTGCCAGCGCGGGGCGGCTAGCGGACAATGAGCAGTTCTTC
.	TRBJ1-3	.	TRBV19	CASSAGIVSGNTIYF	TGTGCCAGTAGTGCGGGGATCGTTTCTGGAAACACCATATATTTT
.	TRBJ1-4	.	TRBV12-3/TRBV12-4	CASTQSSNEKLFF	TGTGCCAGCACGCAGTCGTCTAATGAAAAACTGTTTTTT
.	TRBJ2-3	.	TRBV11-2	CASSLGGLSTDTQYF	TGTGCCAGCAGCTTAGGGGGACTTAGCACAGATACGCAGTATTTT
.	TRBJ1-6	.	TRBV3-1/TRBV3-2	CASSQDRGSPLHF	TGTGCCAGCAGCCAAGATAGGGGTTCACCCCTCCACTTT
few	TRBJ1-1	.	TRBV4-2	CASSPGHAMRGTNTEAFF	TGTGCCAGCAGCCCTGGACACGCAATGAGAGGTACGAACACTGAAGCTTTCTTT
.	TRBJ1-4	TRBD1	TRBV27	CASSRDRGLGNEKLFF	TGTGCCAGCAGCCGGGACAGGGGACTCGGTAATGAAAAACTGTTTTTT
.	TRBJ1-5	.	TRBV3-1/TRBV3-2	CASSQQYSNQPQHF	TGTGCCAGCAGCCAACAGTATAGCAATCAGCCCCAGCATTTT
.	TRBJ1-1	.	TRBV27	CASSLGVSTEAFF	TGTGCCAGCAGTTTGGGCGTATCCACTGAAGCTTTCTTT
once	TRBJ2-1	TRBD1	TRBV6-5	CASSYLTGGGGREQFF	TGTGCCAGCAGTTACTTGACAGGGGGAGGTGGTCGTGAGCAGTTCTTC
.	TRBJ1-3	TRBD1	TRBV10-3	CAISEFGVTGAPGALGNTIYF	TGTGCCATCAGTGAGTTCGGAGTTACAGGGGCGCCAGGGGCGCTTGGAAACACCATATATTTT
.	TRBJ2-5	TRBD1	TRBV3-1/TRBV3-2	CASSLRDRGKTQYF	TGTGCCAGCAGCCTCCGGGACAGGGGGAAGACCCAGTACTTC
once	TRBJ2-3	.	TRBV5-5	CASSSVAGRNTDTQYF	TGTGCCAGCAGCTCCGTCGCGGGGAGGAACACAGATACGCAGTATTTT
.	TRBJ1-1	.	TRBV12-3/TRBV12-4	CASSPTGLRAFF	TGTGCCAGCAGCCCTACAGGCCTGCGGGCTTTCTTT
.	TRBJ2-3	TRBD2	TRBV5-1	CASSLGRRGGLSDTQYF	TGCGCCAGCAGCTTGGGTCGGCGGGGGGGCCTATCTGACACGCAGTATTTT
.	TRBJ1-5	TRBD1	TRBV28	CASSYRQGAEQPQHF	TGTGCCAGCAGTTACAGACAGGGGGCAGAACAGCCCCAGCATTTT
few	TRBJ1-4	TRBD1	TRBV5-4	CASSLMGTDNEKLFF	TGTGCCAGCAGCTTGATGGGGACAGATAATGAAAAACTGTTTTTT
.	TRBJ2-2	.	TRBV18	CASSAIQGNTGELFF	TGTGCCAGCTCAGCAATACAGGGGAACACCGGGGAGCTGTTTTTT
.	TRBJ2-3	.	TRBV4-1	CASSQITGSTDTQYF	TGCGCCAGCAGCCAAATAACAGGTAGCACAGATACGCAGTATTTT
.	TRBJ1-2	.	TRBV6-5	CASISSRQSYGYTF	TGTGCCAGCATCTCTTCCCGACAGAGCTATGGCTACACCTTC
.	TRBJ1-1	TRBD1	TRBV19	CASSIDRGRPTEAFF	TGTGCCAGTAGTATAGACAGGGGGCGACCCACTGAAGCTTTCTTT
.	TRBJ1-4	TRBD1	TRBV4-1	CASSHSLPPGQNEKLFF	TGCGCCAGCAGCCATTCACTCCCCCCGGGACAGAATGAAAAACTGTTTTTT
.	TRBJ1-1	.	TRBV28	CASSLPPGEMNTEAFF	TGTGCCAGCAGTTTACCTCCAGGTGAGATGAACACTGAAGCTTTCTTT
.	TRBJ1-2	.	TRBV12-3/TRBV12-4	CASSLTRVYGYTF	TGTGCCAGCAGTTTAACCAGGGTCTATGGCTACACCTTC
.	TRBJ2-5	TRBD2	TRBV2	CASTQGTSGAPQETQYF	TGTGCCAGCACCCAGGGGACTAGCGGGGCCCCCCAAGAGACCCAGTACTTC
.	TRBJ1-5	.	TRBV10-2	CASRGGLGNQPQHF	TGCGCCTCCCGGGGGGGCCTGGGGAATCAGCCCCAGCATTTT
.	TRBJ1-2	.	TRBV25-1	CASSDGGAPGYTF	TGTGCCAGCAGTGATGGGGGGGCGCCCGGCTACACCTTC
.	TRBJ1-2	.	TRBV6-5	CASSYGGVSAF	TGTGCCAGCAGTTACGGGGGCGTTTCGGCCTTC
.	TRBJ2-6	.	TRBV2	CASSEARPGTGDAANVLTF	TGTGCCAGCAGTGAAGCGCGGCCAGGGACGGGGGACGCAGCCAACGTCCTGACTTTC
.	TRBJ1-5	.	TRBV18	CASSPGGPNQPQHF	TGTGCCAGCTCACCCGGGGGGCCCAATCAGCCCCAGCATTTT
.	TRBJ1-6	.	TRBV27	CASSLSVGGNSPLHF	TGTGCCAGCAGTTTATCGGTGGGGGGGAATTCACCCCTCCACTTT
.	TRBJ2-7	TRBD1	TRBV5-6	CASSLGQGPTYEQYF	TGTGCCAGCAGCTTGGGACAGGGGCCGACCTACGAGCAGTACTTC
.	TRBJ1-3	.	TRBV11-2	CASSLVSGAGNTIYF	TGTGCCAGCAGCTTAGTGTCAGGCGCTGGAAACACCATATATTTT
.	TRBJ1-1	.	TRBV5-1	CASSSQGGVTEAFF	TGCGCCAGCAGCTCTCAAGGAGGAGTCACTGAAGCTTTCTTT
.	TRBJ1-2	TRBD1	TRBV29-1	CSVPREGQVNYGYTF	TGCAGCGTTCCAAGAGAGGGACAGGTTAACTATGGCTACACCTTC
.	TRBJ1-5	.	TRBV30	CAWAPGSYDQPQHF	TGTGCCTGGGCTCCCGGGAGCTACGATCAGCCCCAGCATTTT
few	TRBJ1-1	.	TRBV11-2	CASSSAGVATEAFF	TGTGCCAGCAGCTCAGCAGGGGTGGCCACTGAAGCTTTCTTT
.	TRBJ1-1	.	TRBV13	CASSFDRQNTEAFF	TGTGCCAGCAGCTTTGACAGACAGAACACTGAAGCTTTCTTT
few	TRBJ2-2	.	TRBV2	CATSREANTGELFF	TGTGCCACATCACGAGAGGCGAACACCGGGGAGCTGTTTTTT
few	TRBJ2-7	TRBD2	TRBV13	CASRSSGGNGYEQYF	TGTGCCAGCAGATCTAGCGGGGGGAACGGCTACGAGCAGTACTTC
.	TRBJ1-1	.	TRBV12-2	CASRSGDRGWGAFF	TGTGCAAGTCGCTCCGGGGACAGGGGATGGGGGGCTTTCTTT
.	TRBJ2-3	TRBD1	TRBV3-1/TRBV3-2	CASSQGRTGGRTDTQYF	TGTGCCAGCAGCCAAGGACGGACAGGGGGCCGCACAGATACGCAGTATTTT
once	TRBJ2-7	.	TRBV29-1	CSARDRPSYEQYF	TGCAGCGCCCGTGACAGGCCCTCCTACGAGCAGTACTTC
once	TRBJ1-2	.	TRBV5-6	CASSPGHTYGYTF	TGTGCCAGCAGCCCGGGACATACCTATGGCTACACCTTC
.	TRBJ1-4	TRBD1	TRBV12-5	CASGSPRDRVDEKLFF	TGTGCTAGTGGTTCCCCCCGGGACAGGGTGGATGAAAAACTGTTTTTT
.	TRBJ2-5	TRBD2	TRBV11-2	CASSTSGGAQETQYF	TGTGCCAGCAGCACTAGCGGGGGAGCCCAAGAGACCCAGTACTTC